The clone carrying this T cell receptor (beta chain) is classed as medium-sized. What it binds is unknown. These data come from a study of cytotoxic CD8 clonotypes in ibrutinib-treated CLL. Background on the study: Included were approximately ten relapsed/refractory and about 15 treatment-naive patients, of whom fewer than 18 were IGHV unmutated. Study findings and constraints: Baseline clonality exceeded age-matched healthy donors and tracked circulating CD8+ T-cell counts. Having risen at ibrutinib response, clonality had fallen back toward baseline by progression.

Germline CDR1 reads SGDLS; CDR2 reads YYNGEE. CDR3 size: 13 residues. Trimming took 2 bases from V and 8 from J; bases not matched to a gene: 6. Profiling relied on immunoSEQ multiplex PCR, and the TCRdb table lists in-frame clones only, not all of them. The table has tens of thousands of clones, around two thirds seen once. This rearrangement joins TRBV9 to TRBJ1-2; 7 bases match TRBD1. The receptor comes from a human donor with chronic lymphocytic leukemia. The starting material was PBMCs, obtained after 24 months of ibrutinib treatment. This CDR3 reads CASSVRQGYGYTF. The CDR3 bases are TGTGCCAGCAGCGTTAGACAGGGTTACGGCTACACCTTC. Combining the CDR3 with reference TRBV9 and TRBJ1-2 gives the whole variable domain DSGVTQTPKHLITATGQRVTLRCSPRSGDLSVYWYQQSLDQGLQFLIQYYNGEERAKGNILERFSAQQFPDLHSELNLSSLELGDSALYFCASSVRQGYGYTFGSGTRLTVV.